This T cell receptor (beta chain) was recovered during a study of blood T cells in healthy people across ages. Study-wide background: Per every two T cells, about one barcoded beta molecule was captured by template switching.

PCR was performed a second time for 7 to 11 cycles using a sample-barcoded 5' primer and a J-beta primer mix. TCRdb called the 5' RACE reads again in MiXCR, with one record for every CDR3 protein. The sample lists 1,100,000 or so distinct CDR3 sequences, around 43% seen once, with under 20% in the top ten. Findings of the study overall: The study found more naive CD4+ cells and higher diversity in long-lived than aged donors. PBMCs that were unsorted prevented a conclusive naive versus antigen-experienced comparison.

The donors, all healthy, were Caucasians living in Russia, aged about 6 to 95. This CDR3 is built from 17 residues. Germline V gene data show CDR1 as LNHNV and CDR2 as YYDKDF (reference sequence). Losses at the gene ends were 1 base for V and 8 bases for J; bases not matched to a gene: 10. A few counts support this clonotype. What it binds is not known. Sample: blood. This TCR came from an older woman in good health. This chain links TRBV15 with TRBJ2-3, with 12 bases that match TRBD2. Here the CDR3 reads CATSRGKTSGSLGTQYF. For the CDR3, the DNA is TGTGCCACCAGCAGAGGAAAGACTAGCGGGAGCCTCGGTACGCAGTATTTT.